Listed below are T cell receptor beta chains from one sample, sequenced in a study of OX40 agonist ivuxolimab in advanced cancers. Libraries were prepared by immunoSEQ multiplex PCR; TCRdb keeps only in-frame clonotypes and omits some of them. In the table there are roughly 65,000 clones, around 81% of which are singletons. The sample was CD4+ or CD8+ T cells sorted from blood, taken in a trial of the OX40 agonist ivuxolimab. The receptors originated from an adult with an advanced solid tumor such as melanoma, head and neck, liver or kidney cancer. CDR3s include the opening cysteine and the closing phenylalanine or tryptophan. Fields, in order: CDR3 protein, V gene, clone size, D gene. A D gene is named only where the DNA matches it firmly. For some rows the clone size is stated as once, few or many, or as a class when expanded; others skip it.

CDR3: CASSLSGGGIYEQYF
V: TRBV2
size: .
D: TRBD1

CDR3: CASSPRTGVAGSYEQYF
V: TRBV9
size: .
D: TRBD2

CDR3: CASTRSGEETSGNTIYF
V: TRBV19
size: .
D: .

CDR3: CATARAGGEQYF
V: TRBV10-3
size: .
D: TRBD2

CDR3: CASSSGYTGELFF
V: TRBV19
size: .
D: .

CDR3: CASTTFSEETQYF
V: TRBV7-2
size: few
D: .

CDR3: CASSLLRGRGGTGELFF
V: TRBV7-3
size: .
D: TRBD2

CDR3: CASSPRWAGANVLTF
V: TRBV4-3
size: .
D: .

CDR3: CASSQGQSSGNTIYF
V: TRBV4-3
size: .
D: .

CDR3: CASSPDQRSLLYEQYF
V: TRBV18
size: .
D: .

CDR3: CASSLAWSGGNEQFF
V: TRBV11-1
size: .
D: TRBD2

CDR3: CASSPPGTGIEDTQYF
V: TRBV13
size: .
D: TRBD1

CDR3: CATAGGIGYNEQFF
V: TRBV28
size: once
D: TRBD2

CDR3: CASTQPGDTQYF
V: TRBV7-3
size: few
D: .

CDR3: CASSSQGGEQFF
V: TRBV5-1
size: .
D: .

CDR3: CASSLAPYEQYF
V: TRBV5-8
size: .
D: .

CDR3: CASSSLIRVPEAFF
V: TRBV28
size: .
D: .

CDR3: CASSPNLGILLSYNEQFF
V: TRBV11-3
size: .
D: .

CDR3: CASSQEATDTQYF
V: TRBV4-3
size: .
D: .

CDR3: CASSPRDRNFMNTEAFF
V: TRBV18
size: .
D: TRBD1

CDR3: CASSLTSGSSYNEQFF
V: TRBV6-6
size: .
D: TRBD2

CDR3: CATKPPNTGELFF
V: TRBV10-3
size: .
D: .

CDR3: CASSQEALGGYNEQFF
V: TRBV4-3
size: .
D: .

CDR3: CASSSPIGETLYNEQFF
V: TRBV11-3
size: .
D: .

CDR3: CASSYGIGWELFF
V: TRBV6-5
size: .
D: .

CDR3: CASRQTGSINYGYTF
V: TRBV5-1
size: .
D: .

CDR3: CASSRRGGELFF
V: TRBV5-4
size: few
D: .

CDR3: CAISEQPSGVLDEQYF
V: TRBV10-3
size: .
D: TRBD2

CDR3: CASSLTGQGGTGETQYF
V: TRBV5-6
size: .
D: TRBD1

CDR3: CASSPWGRDYEQYF
V: TRBV7-9
size: .
D: .

CDR3: CASSFGLGQGNTEAFF
V: TRBV5-6
size: .
D: .

CDR3: CASSLGQVGYEQYF
V: TRBV5-5
size: .
D: .

CDR3: CASSFLAGYNEQFF
V: TRBV7-2
size: .
D: TRBD2

CDR3: CASRSGLATDTQYF
V: TRBV6-5
size: .
D: .

CDR3: CASSVVGTNTGELFF
V: TRBV9
size: .
D: .

CDR3: CASSKEGGESADTQYF
V: TRBV21-1
size: once
D: .

CDR3: CASSRGTGRETQYF
V: TRBV7-2
size: .
D: TRBD1

CDR3: CASSPGNQEETQYF
V: TRBV7-2
size: .
D: .

CDR3: CATSIGQGGNYEQYF
V: TRBV15
size: .
D: TRBD1

CDR3: CASSLDLGRIIAGELFF
V: TRBV11-2
size: once
D: .

CDR3: CASSLGYWSQETQYF
V: TRBV5-4
size: .
D: .